The clone carrying this T cell receptor (beta chain) was observed many times. Its target is not known. MiXCR, run by TCRdb on the reads, gives a single entry per CDR3 protein. This table holds around 280,000 distinct CDR3 sequences, roughly 13% found once. The sample belongs to a study of T cell repertoires in cytomegalovirus infection. About the study: Public TCR beta signatures indicated both CMV infection and matching HLA type.

Overall study results and limits: Across the ex vivo response, the dominant clonotypes were HLA-C-restricted CMV-specific TCR beta clonotypes.

The clonotype was recovered from a human donor in good health (CMV status not recorded). Some clones in this sample may be carry-over from other donors' samples. Material for sequencing was PBMCs.

CDR3 sequence (DNA): TGTGCCAGCGAGAGCTCTGGGGCCAACGTCCTGACTTTC. This translates into CASESSGANVLTF. The V and J genes are TRBV7-6 and TRBJ2-6; D gene ambiguous. CDR1 is SGHVS, CDR2 FNYEAQ, per germline. This CDR3 spans 13 amino acids. The germline V and J ends were trimmed by 8 bases and 0 bases, with 5 bases remaining between them.